One and the same sample provided the 30 T cell receptor beta chains below, sequenced in a study of cytomegalovirus exposure and HLA in healthy donors. The table came from immunoSEQ multiplex PCR; TCRdb's copy has only in-frame clones and leaves some out. The sample records 100,000 to 150,000 clones, about 90% being singletons. Source material: PBMCs. These receptors all stem from a man aged 25 to 40 in good health and CMV-seronegative.

The chain recombines TRBV4-1 with TRBJ2-7; D gene unclear. CDR1 MGHRA and CDR2 YSYEKL come from the germline V gene. Trimming removed 6 bases from V and 2 bases from J, with 17 bases in between. The CDR3 is made up of 15 amino acids. As DNA, the CDR3 is TGCGCCAGCAGTACCCAAACTGTGGGCCCCTACGAGCAGTACTTC. Its translation: CASSTQTVGPYEQYF.

This clone came up once. The chain carries TRBV16 and TRBJ2-5; D unresolved. Trimming pared 2 bases from V and 5 bases from J, leaving 6 bases between. This CDR3 spans 12 amino acids. In germline, CDR1 is KGHSY, CDR2 FQNENV. The CDR3 DNA reads TGTGCCAGCAGCCAAGATCGGGAGACCCAGTACTTC. Its protein product is CASSQDRETQYF.

The rearrangement links TRBV7-9 to TRBJ1-6; 7 bases are shared with TRBD1. The V gene's germline CDR1 is SEHNR and CDR2 FQNEAQ (reference sequence). The V gene end was trimmed by 2 bases and the J gene end by 6 bases; junction bases not matched to a gene: 4. CDR3 length: 15 residues. CDR3 amino acids: CASSLFGTANSPLHF. In DNA form, the CDR3 reads TGTGCCAGCAGCTTATTTGGGACAGCTAATTCACCCCTCCACTTT.

The V gene is TRBV18, the J gene TRBJ1-4; TRBD1 matches at 7 bases. V gave up 1 base and J gave up 7 bases; unmatched junction bases: 3. This CDR3 comprises 14 residues. The germline V gene has CDR1 KGHSH and CDR2 LQKENI. The CDR3 loop is CASSPQGQPEKLFF. CDR3 DNA: TGTGCCAGCTCACCACAGGGACAGCCTGAAAAACTGTTTTTT. The variable domain in full, completed from reference TRBV18 and TRBJ1-4, reads NAGVMQNPRHLVRRRGQEARLRCSPMKGHSHVYWYRQLPEEGLKFMVYLQKENIIDESGMPKERFSAEFPKEGPSILRIQQVVRGDSAAYFCASSPQGQPEKLFFGSGTQLSVL.

The chain carries TRBV5-1 and TRBJ2-2; maybe TRBD2 (5 bases). This CDR3 spans 14 amino acids. CDR1 is SGHRS and CDR2 is YFSETQ in the germline V gene. V dropped 1 base and J dropped 3 bases, with 7 bases sitting between them. The CDR3 loop reads CASSLTGYTGELFF. DNA for the CDR3: TGCGCCAGCAGCTTGACGGGATACACCGGGGAGCTGTTTTTT.

The rearrangement joins TRBV6-4 to TRBJ2-1; D remains unclear. Germline-derived CDR1 and CDR2 are MRHNA and SNTAGT. Trimming shortened V by 3 bases and J by 0 bases, and 6 bases separated the two germline ends. This CDR3 is built from 14 residues. This chain's CDR3 is CASSETPSYNEQFF. The DNA for the CDR3 is TGTGCCAGCAGTGAAACTCCCTCCTACAATGAGCAGTTCTTC.

This clone was seen a single time. The chain links TRBV27 to TRBJ1-1; D is unclear. Germline loops: CDR1 MNHEY, CDR2 SMNVEV (reference sequence). The V end lost 0 bases, the J end lost 1 base, and 12 bases lay between the germline ends. CDR3 length: 16 amino acids. The CDR3 reads CASSLSGSGWNTEAFF. CDR3 DNA sequence: TGTGCCAGCAGTTTATCAGGATCGGGGTGGAACACTGAAGCTTTCTTT.

The V gene is TRBV5-6, the J gene TRBJ2-5, with 7 bases that match TRBD1. V shed 4 bases and J 1 base; nucleotides not matched to a gene: 4. The CDR3 is made up of 14 amino acids. Germline V gene data show CDR1 as SGHDT and CDR2 as YYEEEE. The CDR3: CASSEGAVQETQYF. The DNA for the CDR3 is TGTGCCAGCAGCGAGGGGGCGGTCCAAGAGACCCAGTACTTC.

Of note for this clone: This CDR3 is also generated by other DNA sequences in the sample. The rearrangement uses TRBV6-5 and TRBJ1-6; tentatively, D is TRBD1 (5 bases). The CDR3 is 14 residues long. The germline V gene encodes CDR1 MNHEY and CDR2 SVGAGI. V lost 0 bases and J lost 10, with 10 bases in between. The CDR3 nucleotides read TGTGCCAGCAGTTACTCAGGGGTCAACTCACCCCTCCACTTT. Its translation is CASSYSGVNSPLHF.

The genes are TRBV9 and TRBJ1-1; 8 bases are a match to TRBD1. The CDR3 spans 15 residues. Losses at the gene ends were 4 bases for V and 2 bases for J; bases not matched to a gene: 7. Germline CDR1 and CDR2: SGDLS and YYNGEE. The CDR3 spells CASSPRTGSNTEAFF. As DNA, the CDR3 is TGTGCCAGCAGCCCCCGGACAGGGAGTAACACTGAAGCTTTCTTT.

The J gene is TRBJ2-2, the V gene TRBV6-6; 7 nucleotides agree with TRBD1. V was clipped by 4 bases and J by 0 bases; unmatched bases: 5. CDR3 size: 16 residues. Germline CDR1 MNHNY, CDR2 SVGAGI (reference sequence). CDR3 loop: CASSSTGASNTGELFF. The CDR3 coding sequence is TGTGCCAGCAGTTCAACAGGGGCTTCGAACACCGGGGAGCTGTTTTTT.

This clone occurred once. The J gene is TRBJ2-3, the V gene TRBV19; 7 bases are a match to TRBD1. The V gene end was trimmed by 6 bases and the J gene end by 2 bases; junction bases not matched to a gene: 5. Germline-derived CDR1 and CDR2 are LNHDA and SQIVND (reference sequence). This CDR3 is 14 amino acids long. CDR3 sequence (DNA): TGTGCCAGTAGCTTGGGACAGTTCACAGATACGCAGTATTTT. This codes for CASSLGQFTDTQYF.

This clone was counted a single time. The rearrangement joins TRBV2 to TRBJ1-2; a possible D gene is TRBD1 (5 bases). CDR3 length: 15 residues. The V gene's germline CDR1 is SNHLY and CDR2 FYNNEI. The V end lost 2 bases, the J end lost 7 bases, and 17 bases lay between the germline ends. The CDR3 nucleotides read TGTGCCAGCAGTGAAATAAGCCAGGGTGAATCTGGCTACACCTTC. Protein product: CASSEISQGESGYTF.

The chain links TRBV5-6 to TRBJ1-6; D gene unclear. Trimming pared 2 bases from V and 0 bases from J, leaving 6 bases between. CDR1 is SGHDT and CDR2 is YYEEEE in the germline V gene. The CDR3 totals 15 residues. The CDR3 loop reads CASSFGTSYNSPLHF. The DNA of the CDR3 is TGTGCCAGCAGCTTTGGCACCTCCTATAATTCACCCCTCCACTTT. Using reference TRBV5-6 and TRBJ1-6 for the parts outside the CDR3, the full variable domain is DAGVTQSPTHLIKTRGQQVTLRCSPKSGHDTVSWYQQALGQGPQFIFQYYEEEERQRGNFPDRFSGHQFPNYSSELNVNALLLGDSALYLCASSFGTSYNSPLHFGNGTRLTVT.

The chain is built from TRBV29-1 and TRBJ2-2; 8 nucleotides line up with TRBD1. The CDR3 loop spans 14 amino acids. Looked up from germline, CDR1 is SQVTM and CDR2 is ANQGSEA. V was clipped by 0 bases and J by 4 bases; unmatched bases: 1. As DNA, the CDR3 is TGCAGCGTTGAAGATGGACAGGGCACCGGGGAGCTGTTTTTT. Protein product: CSVEDGQGTGELFF.

V gene TRBV13 combines with J gene TRBJ2-7, with D possibly being TRBD2 (7 bases). Trimming removed 4 bases from V and 2 bases from J, with 15 bases in between. Germline V CDR1 and CDR2: PRHDT, FYEKMQ (reference sequence). The CDR3 has 15 amino acids. The CDR3: CASSSLRGPAYEQYF. CDR3 bases: TGTGCCAGCAGCTCGCTGCGGGGGCCAGCCTACGAGCAGTACTTC.

The chain is built from TRBV15 and TRBJ2-7; D is perhaps TRBD2 (5 bases). This CDR3 region has 13 residues. V lost 5 bases, J lost 2 bases, and 10 bases lay in between. Germline V gene sequence: CDR1 LNHNV, CDR2 YYDKDF (reference sequence). The chain's CDR3 is CATSHSATYEQYF. For the CDR3, the DNA is TGTGCCACCAGCCATAGCGCTACCTACGAGCAGTACTTC.

The chain uses TRBV6-6 and TRBJ1-1, with D maybe TRBD1 (5 bases). The CDR3 is 16 residues long. Trimming left V 3 bases short and J 1 base short, with 15 bases between. CDR1 MNHNY and CDR2 SVGAGI come from the germline V gene (reference sequence). CDR3: CASSYSSRQGNTEAFF. CDR3 bases: TGTGCCAGCAGTTATTCTTCTCGGCAGGGGAACACTGAAGCTTTCTTT.

The chain uses TRBV2 and TRBJ1-2; TRBD1 is a possible D gene (6 bases). V lost 8 bases and J lost 7, with 14 bases in between. Germline CDR1 and CDR2: SNHLY and FYNNEI. The CDR3 loop spans 12 amino acids. The CDR3 nucleotides read TGTGCCAGCGTGAGGGGGTTTGGTGGCTACACCTTC. Translating gives CASVRGFGGYTF.

The chain has TRBV18 and TRBJ1-1, with D possibly being TRBD1 (6 bases). The CDR3 has 14 amino acids. Germline loops: CDR1 KGHSH, CDR2 LQKENI. Trimming stripped 6 bases from V and 3 bases from J, with 14 bases between. CDR3 sequence (DNA): TGTGCCAGCTCGAACAACAGGGATGACACTGAAGCTTTCTTT. It encodes CASSNNRDDTEAFF.

This chain connects TRBV5-4 to TRBJ2-3; 7 nucleotides align to TRBD2. This CDR3 region has 15 residues. Unmatched junction bases numbered 7, after V lost 4 bases and J lost 2 bases. The germline CDR1 and CDR2 sequences are SGHNT and YYREEE (reference sequence). As DNA, the CDR3 is TGTGCCAGCAGCCTGAGGGAGGGGTACACAGATACGCAGTATTTT. Protein sequence: CASSLREGYTDTQYF. The full variable domain, rest sourced from reference TRBV5-4 and TRBJ2-3, is ETGVTQSPTHLIKTRGQQVTLRCSSQSGHNTVSWYQQALGQGPQFIFQYYREEENGRGNFPPRFSGLQFPNYSSELNVNALELDDSALYLCASSLREGYTDTQYFGPGTRLTVL.

The J gene is TRBJ2-3, the V gene TRBV7-8; 7 nucleotides line up with TRBD1. V lost 5 bases, J lost 5 bases, and 13 bases stayed unmatched. Per germline, CDR1 SGHVS and CDR2 FQNEAQ. The CDR3 extends over 16 amino acids. For the CDR3, the DNA is TGTGCCAGCAGCCCTCGGTCGGGGACAGATAGAGATACGCAGTATTTT. Translated: CASSPRSGTDRDTQYF.

This chain uses TRBV5-1 with TRBJ1-1; the match to TRBD1 covers 12 bases. The CDR3 covers 14 residues. Trimming took 3 bases from V and 9 from J; bases not matched to a gene: 6. CDR1 and CDR2 (germline): SGHRS, YFSETQ. Here the CDR3 reads CASSWDRGLAKAFF. CDR3 DNA sequence: TGCGCCAGCAGCTGGGACAGGGGGCTGGCAAAAGCTTTCTTT.

The chain recombines TRBV2 with TRBJ1-1; possible D gene TRBD1, 6 bases. From germline, CDR1 is SNHLY and CDR2 FYNNEI. V was trimmed by 10 bases and J by 3 bases, leaving 24 bases between them. The CDR3 is 16 residues long. The CDR3 protein is CAMTKRGARVDTEAFF. CDR3 bases: TGTGCCATGACCAAACGGGGGGCTCGCGTGGACACTGAAGCTTTCTTT.

The chain links TRBV11-2 to TRBJ2-2; D gene unclear. The CDR3 length is 14 residues. V shed 3 bases and J shed 1 base, with 6 bases lying between them. CDR1 SGHAT and CDR2 FQNNGV come from the germline V gene. CDR3 sequence (DNA): TGTGCCAGCAGCTTTCGACAGAACACCGGGGAGCTGTTTTTT. This codes for CASSFRQNTGELFF.

This chain links TRBV2 with TRBJ2-7, with 11 bases lining up with TRBD1. Germline lookup yields CDR1 SNHLY and CDR2 FYNNEI. The CDR3 extends over 13 amino acids. Trimming cost V 7 bases and J 12 bases; bases outside gene matches: 11. CDR3 coding DNA: TGTGCCAGCACCGGACAGGGGGCCCTCTTACGGTACTTC. This translates into CASTGQGALLRYF.

J is TRBJ1-1 and V is TRBV10-3; D is perhaps TRBD1 (5 bases). CDR1 and CDR2 (germline): ENHRY, SYGVKD. CDR3 size: 13 residues. Trimming cost V 3 bases and J 1 base, with 6 bases left between them. The DNA for the CDR3 is TGTGCCATCAGTGAACAGGAGAACACTGAAGCTTTCTTT. This sequence encodes CAISEQENTEAFF.

The chain links TRBV6-5 to TRBJ1-2, with TRBD1 matching over 7 bases. Trimming cost V 0 bases and J 2 bases; bases outside gene matches: 3. CDR1 and CDR2 from the germline V gene are MNHEY and SVGAGI. The CDR3 consists of 15 residues. This CDR3 reads CASSYSTGENYGYTF. The CDR3 DNA sequence: TGTGCCAGCAGTTACTCAACAGGGGAGAACTATGGCTACACCTTC.

The chain uses TRBV18 and TRBJ2-2; D is perhaps TRBD1 (5 bases). The germline V and J ends were trimmed by 6 bases and 3 bases, with 17 bases remaining between them. From germline, CDR1 is KGHSH and CDR2 LQKENI. The CDR3 runs to 16 residues. CDR3 bases: TGTGCCAGCTCGCCCCGACAGAGCCGAGACACCGGGGAGCTGTTTTTT. Amino acids: CASSPRQSRDTGELFF.

The gene calls are TRBV5-1 and TRBJ1-2; a weak D match, TRBD1 (6 bases). Germline CDR1 SGHRS, CDR2 YFSETQ. Trimming took off 5 bases at V and 0 bases at J, with 20 bases between the two ends. The CDR3 spans 17 residues. The CDR3: CASRHIESGQSNYGYTF. The DNA for the CDR3 is TGCGCCAGCAGGCACATCGAGAGTGGACAGTCTAACTATGGCTACACCTTC.